Reported below is one T cell receptor (beta chain). The target antigen is unknown. This table comes from immunoSEQ multiplex PCR, and its TCRdb copy is limited to in-frame clones, with some not included. This sample has about 15,000 clones; around 74% occur once, and the top ten carry roughly 20%. This sample stems from a study of vaccination effects on CD4 cells after COVID-19. Study-level results: Most post-vaccine spike-reactive clones in convalescents were new, not infection-derived. Convalescent patients were scarce in the study, and it lacked early post-infection timepoints.

Before sequencing took place, the ViraFEST assay used viral peptide pools to expand antigen-specific CD4+ T cells. Investigators separated out CD4+ T cells once 10 days of culture had passed. This person's SARS-CoV-2 infection, confirmed by PCR, occurred between March and December 2020. As their vaccination, participants received two doses of either BNT162b2 or mRNA-1273. Around 2.1 million PBMC per well were cultured with 10 IU/ml IL-2 and approximately 9.1 ug/ml peptides. The ends were cut back, 0 bases at V and 4 bases at J, with 0 bases in the middle. The CDR3 contains 11 residues. Germline CDR1 reads SGHRS; CDR2 reads YFSETQ.

This TCR came from a human donor who had a prior SARS-CoV-2 infection. The rearrangement joins TRBV5-1 to TRBJ2-3; D unresolved. The input for sequencing was CD4+ T cells from PBMCs cultured with SARS-CoV-2 spike peptides, taken after COVID-19 vaccination. CDR3: CASSLADTQYF. The DNA for the CDR3 is TGCGCCAGCAGCTTGGCAGATACGCAGTATTTT.